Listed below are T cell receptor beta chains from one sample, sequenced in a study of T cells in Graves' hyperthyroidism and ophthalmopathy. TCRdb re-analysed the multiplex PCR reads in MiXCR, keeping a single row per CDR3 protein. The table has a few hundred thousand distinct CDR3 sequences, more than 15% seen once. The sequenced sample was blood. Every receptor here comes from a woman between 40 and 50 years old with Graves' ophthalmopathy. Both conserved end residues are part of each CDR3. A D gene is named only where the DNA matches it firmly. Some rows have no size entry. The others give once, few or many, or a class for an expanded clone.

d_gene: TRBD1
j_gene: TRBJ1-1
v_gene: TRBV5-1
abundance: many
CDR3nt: TGCGCCAGCAAAAGGACAGGGGGAACTGAAGCTTTCTTT
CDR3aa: CASKRTGGTEAFF

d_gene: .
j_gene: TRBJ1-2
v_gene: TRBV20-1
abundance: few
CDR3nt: TGCAGTGCTGGAAGACAGCTCACTTCTGATGGCTACACCTTC
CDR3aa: CSAGRQLTSDGYTF

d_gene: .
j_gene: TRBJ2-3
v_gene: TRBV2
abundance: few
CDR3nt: TGTGCCAGCAGTGAAGGAGATACGCAGTATTTT
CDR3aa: CASSEGDTQYF

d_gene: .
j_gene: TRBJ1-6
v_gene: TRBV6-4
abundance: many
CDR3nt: TGTGCCAGCAGTGACTCGAGTAATTCACCCCTCCACTTT
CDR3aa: CASSDSSNSPLHF

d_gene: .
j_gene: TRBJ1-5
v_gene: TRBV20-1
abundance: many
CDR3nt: TGCAGTGCGAACCGGGACACTAGCAATCAGCCCCAGCATTTT
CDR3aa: CSANRDTSNQPQHF

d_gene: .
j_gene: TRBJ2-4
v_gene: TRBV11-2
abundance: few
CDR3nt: TGTGCCAGCAGCGCAACAGGGTTCGGAAACATTCAGTACTTC
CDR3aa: CASSATGFGNIQYF

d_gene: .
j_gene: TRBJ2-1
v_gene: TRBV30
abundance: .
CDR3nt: TGTGCCTGGAGAGGAGGGGGGGCCCATGAGCAGTTCTTC
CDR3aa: CAWRGGGAHEQFF

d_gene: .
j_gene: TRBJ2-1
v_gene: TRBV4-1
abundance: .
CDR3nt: TGCGCCAGCAGCCAATCCGGGTTCCCCTACGAGCAGTTCTTC
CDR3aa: CASSQSGFPYEQFF

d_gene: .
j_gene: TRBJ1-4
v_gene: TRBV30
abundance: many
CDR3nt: TGTGCCTGGAGTGTATTCAGTACAGGGAATGAAAAACTGTTTTTT
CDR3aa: CAWSVFSTGNEKLFF

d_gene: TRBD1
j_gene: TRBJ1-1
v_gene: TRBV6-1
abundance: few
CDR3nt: TGTGCCAGCAGTTATCCGGGACAGAAAGCTTTCTTT
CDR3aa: CASSYPGQKAFF

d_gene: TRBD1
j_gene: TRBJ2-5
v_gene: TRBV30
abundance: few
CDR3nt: TGTGCCTGGAGTGGGACAGGATGGCGCGGGACCCAGTACTTC
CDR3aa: CAWSGTGWRGTQYF

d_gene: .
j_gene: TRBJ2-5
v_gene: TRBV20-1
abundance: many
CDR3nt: TGCAGTGCCGTGGGGGGCCTCGGTTCGGGCGGGCAAGAGACCCAGTACTTC
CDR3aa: CSAVGGLGSGGQETQYF

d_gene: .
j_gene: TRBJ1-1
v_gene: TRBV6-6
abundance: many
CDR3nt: TGTGCCAGCAGTTACTGGACAGACACTGAAGCTTTCTTT
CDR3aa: CASSYWTDTEAFF

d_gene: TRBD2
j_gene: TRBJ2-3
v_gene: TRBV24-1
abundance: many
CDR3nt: TGTGCCACCAGTGATTTGGGCGGGAGGAGCACAGATACGCAGTATTTT
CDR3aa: CATSDLGGRSTDTQYF

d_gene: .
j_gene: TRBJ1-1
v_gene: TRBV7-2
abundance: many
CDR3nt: TGTGCCAGCAGCTTAGGGGGATGGACGAACACTGAAGCTTTCTTT
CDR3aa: CASSLGGWTNTEAFF

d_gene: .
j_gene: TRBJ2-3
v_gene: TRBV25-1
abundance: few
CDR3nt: TGTGCCAGCAGTGAGATAGGAGGACCCCGTACAGATACGCAGTATTTT
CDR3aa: CASSEIGGPRTDTQYF

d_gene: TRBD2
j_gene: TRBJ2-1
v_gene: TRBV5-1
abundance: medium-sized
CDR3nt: TGCGCCAGCAGCTTGGGCGGGAGCTCCTACAATGAGCAGTTCTTC
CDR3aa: CASSLGGSSYNEQFF

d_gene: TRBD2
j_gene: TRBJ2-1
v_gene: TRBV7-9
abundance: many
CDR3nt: TGTGCCAGCAGCTTTCGGACTAGCCTCCTCAATGAGCAGTTCTTC
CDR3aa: CASSFRTSLLNEQFF

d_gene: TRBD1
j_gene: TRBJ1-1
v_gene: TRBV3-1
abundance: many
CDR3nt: TGTGCCAGCAGCAAAGGGGACAGGGGCTGGGACACTGAAGCTTTCTTT
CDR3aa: CASSKGDRGWDTEAFF

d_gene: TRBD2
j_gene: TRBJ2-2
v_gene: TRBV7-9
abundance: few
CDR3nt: TGTGCCAGCAGCTCTATAGCGGGAGAGCTGGGCACCGGGGAGCTGTTTTTT
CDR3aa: CASSSIAGELGTGELFF

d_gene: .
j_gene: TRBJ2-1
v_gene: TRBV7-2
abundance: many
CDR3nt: TGTGCCAGCAGCCTCTCCTGGCCGTCCTACAATGAGCAGTTCTTC
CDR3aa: CASSLSWPSYNEQFF

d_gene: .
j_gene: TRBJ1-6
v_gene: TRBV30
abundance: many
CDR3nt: TGTGCCTGGAGAGGGTGGGGCTATAATTCACCCCTCCACTTT
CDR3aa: CAWRGWGYNSPLHF

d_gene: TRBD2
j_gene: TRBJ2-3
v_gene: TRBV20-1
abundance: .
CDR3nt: TGCAGTGGGCTAGCGGGGGGGCTGGACTTCCCAGATACGCAGTATTTT
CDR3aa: CSGLAGGLDFPDTQYF

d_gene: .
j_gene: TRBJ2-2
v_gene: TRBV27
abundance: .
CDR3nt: TGTGCCAGCAAAATAAGCAGGCTGAACACCGGGGAGCTGTTTTTT
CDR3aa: CASKISRLNTGELFF

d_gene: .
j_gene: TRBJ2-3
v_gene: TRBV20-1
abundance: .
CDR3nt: TGCAGTGCTAGACTGGCAGCCACAGATACGCAGTATTTT
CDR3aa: CSARLAATDTQYF

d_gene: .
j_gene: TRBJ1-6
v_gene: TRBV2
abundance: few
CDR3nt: TGTGCCAGCAGTGAAGGTGAATTCACCCTCCACTTT
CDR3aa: CASSEGEFTLHF

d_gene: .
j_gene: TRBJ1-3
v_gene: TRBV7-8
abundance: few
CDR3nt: TGTGCCAGCAGCAACCGGGACTCTGGAAACACCATATATTTT
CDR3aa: CASSNRDSGNTIYF

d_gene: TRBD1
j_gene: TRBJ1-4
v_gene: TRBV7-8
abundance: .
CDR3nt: TGTGCCAGCAGCTTAGCCAGGGGGGAGGGTGAAAAACTGTTTTTT
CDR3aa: CASSLARGEGEKLFF

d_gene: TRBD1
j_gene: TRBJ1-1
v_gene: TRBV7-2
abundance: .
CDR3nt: TGTGCCAGCAGCATCAAAGGACAGGGAGAAAGGAACACTGAAGCTTTCTTT
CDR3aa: CASSIKGQGERNTEAFF

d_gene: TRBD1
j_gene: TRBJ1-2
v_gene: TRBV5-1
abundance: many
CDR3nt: TGCGCCAGCAGCTTGGAACAGGGGGATGGCTACACCTTC
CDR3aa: CASSLEQGDGYTF

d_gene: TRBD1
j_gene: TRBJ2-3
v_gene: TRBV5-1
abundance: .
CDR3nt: TGCGCCAGCAGCCTTCAGGGACAGGGGGCGAGCACAGATACGCAGTATTTT
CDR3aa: CASSLQGQGASTDTQYF

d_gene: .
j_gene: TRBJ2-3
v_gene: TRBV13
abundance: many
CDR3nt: TGTGCCAGCAGCGTCAACAGACCCACAGATACGCAGTATTTT
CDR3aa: CASSVNRPTDTQYF

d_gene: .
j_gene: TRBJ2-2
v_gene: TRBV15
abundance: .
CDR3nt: TGTGCCACCAGCAGGCAGGGCACCGGGGAGCTGTTTTTT
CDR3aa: CATSRQGTGELFF

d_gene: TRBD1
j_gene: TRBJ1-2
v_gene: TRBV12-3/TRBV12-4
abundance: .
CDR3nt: TGTGCCAGCAGTTCCCAGGGGGCTCTCGATGGCTACACCTTC
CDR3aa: CASSSQGALDGYTF

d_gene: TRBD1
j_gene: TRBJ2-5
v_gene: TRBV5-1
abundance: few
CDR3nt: TGCGCCAGCAGCCCGTGGACAGGCGGGGAGACCCAGTACTTC
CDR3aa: CASSPWTGGETQYF

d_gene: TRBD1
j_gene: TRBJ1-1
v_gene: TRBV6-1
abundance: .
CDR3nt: TGTGCCAGCAACAAGGACAGGCGGCTCCAAGCTTTCTTT
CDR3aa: CASNKDRRLQAFF

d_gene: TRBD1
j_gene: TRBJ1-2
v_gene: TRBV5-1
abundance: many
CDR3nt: TGCGCCAGCAGCTTGGACAGGGGGCGTAAAAGCACCTTC
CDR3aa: CASSLDRGRKSTF

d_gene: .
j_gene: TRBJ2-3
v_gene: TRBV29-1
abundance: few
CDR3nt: TGCAGCGTTGTTCTCGACTCGGCCAATACGCAGTATTTT
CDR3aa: CSVVLDSANTQYF

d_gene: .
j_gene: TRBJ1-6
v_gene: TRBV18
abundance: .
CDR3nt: TGTGCCAGCTCACCACCGACGGTCCCCTCACCCCTCCACTTT
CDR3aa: CASSPPTVPSPLHF

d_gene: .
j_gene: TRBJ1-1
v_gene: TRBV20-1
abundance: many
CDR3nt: TGCAGTGTGAGGACATCGGCTTTCTTT
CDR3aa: CSVRTSAFF

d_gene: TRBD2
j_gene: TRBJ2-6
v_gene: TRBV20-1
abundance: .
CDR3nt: TGCAGTGCTTCCGGACTAGCGACCCTACCTGGGGCCAACGTCCTGACTTTC
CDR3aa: CSASGLATLPGANVLTF

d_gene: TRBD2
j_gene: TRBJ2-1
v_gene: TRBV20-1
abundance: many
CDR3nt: TGCAGTGCTATTAGCGGGGGGTATTACAATGAGCAGTTCTTC
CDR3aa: CSAISGGYYNEQFF

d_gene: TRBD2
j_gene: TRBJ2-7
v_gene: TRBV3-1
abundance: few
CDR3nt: TGTGCCAGCAGCCAAGCGGGCGGGAGGTTCTCCTACGAGCAGTACTTC
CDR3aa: CASSQAGGRFSYEQYF

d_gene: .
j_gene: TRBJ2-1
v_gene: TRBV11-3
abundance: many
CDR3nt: TGTGCCAGCAGCGAGGAGGTCGGTCGGGGCAATGAGCAGTTCTTC
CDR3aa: CASSEEVGRGNEQFF

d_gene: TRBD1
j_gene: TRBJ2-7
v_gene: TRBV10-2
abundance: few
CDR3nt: TGCGCCAGCAGAGTAGGGGGCTCGATTTACGAGCAGTACTTC
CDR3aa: CASRVGGSIYEQYF

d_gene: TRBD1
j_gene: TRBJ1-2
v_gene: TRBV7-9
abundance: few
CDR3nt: TGTGCCAGCAGCTGGATCTCCGGGACAGGGCTCGGTGGCTACACCTTC
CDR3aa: CASSWISGTGLGGYTF

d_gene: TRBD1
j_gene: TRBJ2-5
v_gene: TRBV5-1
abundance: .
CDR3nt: TGCGCCAGCGGGCTTGGACAGGGACAAGAGACCCAGTACTTC
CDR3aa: CASGLGQGQETQYF

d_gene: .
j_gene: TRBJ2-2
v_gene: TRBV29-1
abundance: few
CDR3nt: TGCAGCGTCGGAGCGGGCCCTGGCGGCGGGGAGCTGTTTTTT
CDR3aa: CSVGAGPGGGELFF

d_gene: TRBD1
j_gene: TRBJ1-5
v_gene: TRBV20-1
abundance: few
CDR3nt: TGCAGTGCTAGAGTAAGTGGGACAGGCAATCAGCCCCAGCATTTT
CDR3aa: CSARVSGTGNQPQHF

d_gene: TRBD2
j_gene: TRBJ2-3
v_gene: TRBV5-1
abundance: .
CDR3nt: TGCGCCAGCAGCATAGCGGGGGGCTCAGATACGCAGTATTTT
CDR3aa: CASSIAGGSDTQYF